The 21 T cell receptor beta chains below were found in one sample sequenced in a study of beta chain features in type 1 diabetes. Expressed TCRB transcripts were sequenced after all isolated RNA was converted to cDNA. Produced via immunoSEQ multiplex PCR; TCRdb's table is partial and in-frame only. In the table there are hundreds of thousands of clones, about 15% of which are singletons. Sequencing was carried out using central memory CD4+ T cells from blood. The receptors derive from a man under 40 in good health.

This clone has a handful of counts. This chain joins TRBV11-3 and TRBJ2-1; 9 bases fit TRBD1. V lost 1 base to trimming and J lost 8 bases; unmatched junction nucleotides: 9. The CDR3 consists of 16 residues. The germline gives CDR1 SGHNT, CDR2 YENEEA. The CDR3 bases are TGTGCCAGCAGCTTAGGAGGGACAGGGTCTCGCGATGAGCAGTTCTTC. It codes for CASSLGGTGSRDEQFF.

This clone turned up a few times. A junction end diverges from the germline sequence, so it may reflect a read error. The chain combines TRBV7-9 with TRBJ1-4; the match to TRBD1 covers 9 bases. Looked up from germline, CDR1 is SEHNR and CDR2 is FQNEAQ (reference sequence). The CDR3 is made up of 15 amino acids. CDR3 sequence: CASSPFGQGIEKLFF. CDR3 nucleotides: TGCGCCAGCAGCCCCTTCGGACAGGGGATAGAAAAACTGTTTTTT.

The rearrangement uses TRBV5-1 and TRBJ2-7; 7 nucleotides line up with TRBD1. The germline V gene encodes CDR1 SGHRS and CDR2 YFSETQ. With V trimmed by 4 bases and J by 3 bases, 7 bases remained unmatched. The CDR3 has 14 amino acids. The CDR3 here is CASSPDRASYEQYF. CDR3 bases: TGCGCCAGCAGCCCTGACAGGGCCAGCTACGAGCAGTACTTC.

This clone was picked up a small number of times. The gene calls are TRBV4-1 and TRBJ1-2; D ambiguous. Trimming shortened V by 2 bases and J by 13 bases, and 14 bases separated the two germline ends. The CDR3 has 12 residues. Per germline, CDR1 MGHRA and CDR2 YSYEKL. CDR3 region: CASSQPRAHRTF. The CDR3 DNA follows: TGCGCCAGCAGCCAACCGCGGGCCCACCGCACCTTC.

This clone has more than one count but fewer than ten. In nucleotides, the CDR3 is TGCAGCGGCGGGCCCCGAGACACAGATACGCAGTATTTT. Amino acids: CSGGPRDTDTQYF. The genes are TRBV29-1 and TRBJ2-3; a possible D gene is TRBD2 (5 bases). The germline gives CDR1 SQVTM, CDR2 ANQGSEA. V was shortened by 7 bases and J by 2 bases, with 13 bases between the two germline ends. The CDR3 totals 13 residues.

This clone was counted only a few times. The chain recombines TRBV5-4 with TRBJ2-7; unclear D gene. Germline V gene sequence: CDR1 SGHNT, CDR2 YYREEE (reference sequence). The CDR3 contains 13 residues. V was cut by 0 bases and J by 0 bases, with 4 bases left in between. The CDR3 region is CASSLGHSYEQYF. DNA of the CDR3: TGTGCCAGCAGCTTGGGACACTCCTACGAGCAGTACTTC. The variable domain in full, completed from reference TRBV5-4 and TRBJ2-7, reads ETGVTQSPTHLIKTRGQQVTLRCSSQSGHNTVSWYQQALGQGPQFIFQYYREEENGRGNFPPRFSGLQFPNYSSELNVNALELDDSALYLCASSLGHSYEQYFGPGTRLTVT.

The chain combines TRBV5-6 with TRBJ2-7; tentatively, D is TRBD2 (5 bases). Trimming pared 3 bases from V and 7 bases from J, leaving 17 bases between. This CDR3 is built from 14 residues. In germline, CDR1 is SGHDT, CDR2 YYEEEE. CDR3 protein: CASSSIGREREQYF. Here the CDR3 DNA reads TGTGCCAGCAGCTCGATTGGAAGGGAGAGGGAGCAGTACTTC. Filled out from reference TRBV5-6 and TRBJ2-7, the complete variable domain reads DAGVTQSPTHLIKTRGQQVTLRCSPKSGHDTVSWYQQALGQGPQFIFQYYEEEERQRGNFPDRFSGHQFPNYSSELNVNALLLGDSALYLCASSSIGREREQYFGPGTRLTVT.

This clone was seen at least ten times. The rearrangement links TRBV5-6 to TRBJ1-4, with 9 bases identical to TRBD1. Germline assignment: CDR1 SGHDT and CDR2 YYEEEE. J was trimmed by 8 bases and V by 4 bases; bases with no gene match: 6. CDR3 length equals 14 residues. CDR3 amino acids: CASSPRTGDEKLFF. The CDR3 DNA reads as TGTGCCAGCAGCCCACGGACAGGGGACGAAAAACTGTTTTTT.

The V call is TRBV2, the J call TRBJ2-1; the match to TRBD2 covers 8 bases. With V trimmed by 7 bases and J by 8 bases, 4 bases remained unmatched. From germline, CDR1 is SNHLY and CDR2 FYNNEI. This CDR3 spans 12 amino acids. The CDR3 DNA sequence: TGTGCCAGCATATTAGCGGGACATGAGCAGTTCTTC. Amino acid sequence: CASILAGHEQFF. The full variable domain, in which reference TRBV2 and TRBJ2-1 provide the parts outside the CDR3, is EPEVTQTPSHQVTQMGQEVILRCVPISNHLYFYWYRQILGQKVEFLVSFYNNEISEKSEIFDDQFSVERPDGSNFTLKIRSTKLEDSAMYFCASILAGHEQFFGPGTRLTVL.

The chain links TRBV2 to TRBJ1-5; 8 nucleotides align to TRBD1. The germline gives CDR1 SNHLY, CDR2 FYNNEI. This CDR3 contains 14 residues. The V gene end was trimmed by 6 bases and the J gene end by 5 bases; junction bases not matched to a gene: 6. CDR3 nucleotide sequence: TGTGCCAGCAGAAGGACAGGGTGGGATCAGCCCCAGCATTTT. As protein: CASRRTGWDQPQHF.

This clone was observed a few times. The chain uses TRBV7-3 and TRBJ2-3; D unclear. This CDR3 has 14 residues. Trimming removed 5 bases at V and 2 bases at J, with 11 bases between. Germline CDR1 reads SGHTA; CDR2 reads FQGTGA. The CDR3 DNA is TGTGCCAGCAGCCTTGCACAGATCACAGATACGCAGTATTTT. Translating it yields CASSLAQITDTQYF.

V usage is TRBV11-1 and J usage is TRBJ1-2, with D perhaps TRBD1 (6 bases). The V gene lost 5 bases and the J gene lost 6 bases, with 22 bases spanning the gap. Germline loops: CDR1 SGHAT, CDR2 FQDESV (reference sequence). The CDR3 length is 16 residues. The CDR3, as DNA: TGTGCCAGCAGCCGCTTCTTGGGGGGCCGAGGGCATGGCTACACCTTC. Protein product: CASSRFLGGRGHGYTF.

This clone was counted a few times. The J gene is TRBJ2-5, the V gene TRBV4-1; either TRBD1 or TRBD2 may supply D (5 bases each). V was pared by 1 base and J by 2 bases, with 8 bases between. This CDR3 is 14 amino acids long. Germline CDR1 reads MGHRA; CDR2 reads YSYEKL. The CDR3 DNA follows: TGCGCCAGCAGCCAAGTCGAGGGGCAAGAGACCCAGTACTTC. Amino acid sequence: CASSQVEGQETQYF.

This clone was seen a handful of times. The chain is built from TRBV6-1 and TRBJ1-1; no clear D gene. The CDR3 consists of 13 residues. The germline V and J ends were trimmed by 4 bases and 1 base, with 7 bases remaining between them. CDR1 is MNHNS, CDR2 SASEGT, per germline. This CDR3 is CASSGGRNTEAFF. For the CDR3, the DNA is TGTGCCAGCAGTGGTGGCAGGAACACTGAAGCTTTCTTT.

The chain employs TRBV13 and TRBJ1-1, with D possibly matching TRBD1 (5 bases). Trimming left V 2 bases short and J 1 base short, with 11 bases between. Germline assignment: CDR1 PRHDT and CDR2 FYEKMQ (reference sequence). This CDR3 comprises 15 residues. The CDR3: CASSLLGGRNTEAFF. The CDR3 bases are TGTGCCAGCAGCTTACTTGGGGGACGGAACACTGAAGCTTTCTTT.

This clone showed up just a few times. This chain joins TRBV30 and TRBJ1-2; D is unresolved. Trimming shortened V by 3 bases and J by 0 bases, and 14 bases separated the two germline ends. CDR1 and CDR2 (germline): GTSNPN, SVGIG (reference sequence). This CDR3 comprises 15 residues. The CDR3 bases are TGTGCCTGGAGGAGGAACCGCCGAGCTAACTATGGCTACACCTTC. Residues: CAWRRNRRANYGYTF.

The chain links TRBV19 to TRBJ1-5; TRBD1 matches 8 bases. The V gene's germline CDR1 is LNHDA and CDR2 SQIVND (reference sequence). This CDR3 has 15 residues. The V gene end was trimmed by 8 bases and the J gene end by 0 bases; junction bases not matched to a gene: 6. CDR3: CASGTTGGSNQPQHF. CDR3 coding DNA: TGTGCCAGTGGAACTACAGGGGGTAGCAATCAGCCCCAGCATTTT.

This chain links TRBV19 with TRBJ1-5; a possible D gene is TRBD1 (6 bases). The ends were cut back, 6 bases at V and 3 bases at J, with 15 bases in the middle. Per the germline V gene, CDR1 is LNHDA and CDR2 is SQIVND (reference sequence). There are 15 residues in the CDR3. As DNA, the CDR3 is TGTGCCAGTAGGAACAGGGAAAACACCAATCAGCCCCAGCATTTT. It yields the protein CASRNRENTNQPQHF.

This clone was seen many times. The J gene is TRBJ1-1, the V gene TRBV7-2; D is unclear. This CDR3 has 14 residues. The germline V gene encodes CDR1 SGHTA and CDR2 FQGNSA. V lost 0 bases and J 4 bases, leaving 9 bases between the germline ends. In DNA form, the CDR3 reads TGTGCCAGCAGCTTAGCGCCCCGGCGCACTGAAGCTTTCTTT. Its protein product is CASSLAPRRTEAFF.

This clone has only a few counts. The V and J genes are TRBV18 and TRBJ2-1, with D perhaps matching TRBD2 (5 bases). The CDR3 sequence is 11 residues long. V gave up 5 bases and J gave up 8 bases, with 7 bases separating them. The germline V gene has CDR1 KGHSH and CDR2 LQKENI. CDR3 region: CASSWRDEQFF. DNA of the CDR3: TGTGCCAGCTCATGGCGGGATGAGCAGTTCTTC.

The rearrangement uses TRBV28 and TRBJ1-2; D gene uncertain. Germline-derived CDR1 and CDR2 are MDHEN and SYDVKM. CDR3 length: 14 amino acids. V shed 6 bases and J shed 4 bases, with 15 bases lying between them. CDR3 sequence reads: CASSPAARPYGYTF. CDR3 in DNA: TGTGCCAGCAGCCCGGCGGCCAGGCCCTATGGCTACACCTTC.